Listed below are T cell receptor beta chains from one sample, sequenced in a study of T cells after yellow fever vaccination. TCRdb re-derived calls from the 5' RACE reads in MiXCR, one entry per CDR3 protein. The sample has 500,000 to 650,000 distinct CDR3 sequences; about a sixth are singletons. This specimen was PBMCs, taken 5 to 6 days after the first yellow fever vaccination. These receptors all stem from a man aged 18 to 30 who received the YFV17D yellow fever vaccine. CDR3s include the opening cysteine and the closing phenylalanine or tryptophan. The order of the fields is D gene, V gene, J gene, CDR3 protein. D genes are given only for firm matches.

>.|TRBV7-9|TRBJ2-3
CASREESTDTQYF
>.|TRBV12-3/TRBV12-4|TRBJ1-4
CASSFSQGSPGIEKLFF
>.|TRBV20-1|TRBJ2-7
CSARPPQELAYEQYF
>.|TRBV3-1|TRBJ2-7
CASSQDWGSYEQYF
>.|TRBV4-2|TRBJ2-5
CASSQVHRQETQYF
>.|TRBV12-3/TRBV12-4|TRBJ1-2
CASSLLTGAFYGYTF
>.|TRBV7-3|TRBJ2-3
CATRDHTDTQYF
>.|TRBV28|TRBJ2-2
CASGDGNTGELFF
>TRBD2|TRBV12-5|TRBJ2-3
CASGLAGSLAATDTQYF
>.|TRBV7-2|TRBJ1-2
CASSLALGRLDYGYTF
>TRBD1|TRBV7-9|TRBJ2-7
CASSPGQGANYEQYF
>TRBD2|TRBV10-3|TRBJ2-3
CAISGTSGGHKSTDTQYF
>.|TRBV9|TRBJ2-1
CASSVEGRPSYNEQFF